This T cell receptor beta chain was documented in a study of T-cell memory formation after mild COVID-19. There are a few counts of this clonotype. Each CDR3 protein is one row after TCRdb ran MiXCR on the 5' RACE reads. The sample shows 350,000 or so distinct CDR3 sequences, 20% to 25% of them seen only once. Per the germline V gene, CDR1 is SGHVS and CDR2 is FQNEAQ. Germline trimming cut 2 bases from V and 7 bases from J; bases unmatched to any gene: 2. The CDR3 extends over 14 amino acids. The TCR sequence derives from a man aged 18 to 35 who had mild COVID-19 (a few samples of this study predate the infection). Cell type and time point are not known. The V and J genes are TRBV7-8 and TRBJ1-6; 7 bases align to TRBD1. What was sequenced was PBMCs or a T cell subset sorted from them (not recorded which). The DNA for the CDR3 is TGTGCCAGCAGCTTATCCAGGGGGAATTCACCCCTCCACTTT. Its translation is CASSLSRGNSPLHF.